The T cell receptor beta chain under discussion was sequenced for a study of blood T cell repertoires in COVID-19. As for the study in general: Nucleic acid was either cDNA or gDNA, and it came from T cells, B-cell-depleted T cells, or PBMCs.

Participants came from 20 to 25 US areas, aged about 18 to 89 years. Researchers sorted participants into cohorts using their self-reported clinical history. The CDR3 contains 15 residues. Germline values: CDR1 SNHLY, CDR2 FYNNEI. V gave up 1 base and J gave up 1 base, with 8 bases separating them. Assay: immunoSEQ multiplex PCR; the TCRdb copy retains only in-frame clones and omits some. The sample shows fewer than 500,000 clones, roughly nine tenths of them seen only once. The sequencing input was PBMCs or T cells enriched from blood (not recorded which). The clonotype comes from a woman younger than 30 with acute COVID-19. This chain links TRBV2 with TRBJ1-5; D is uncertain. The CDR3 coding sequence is TGTGCCAGCAGTGAAGGAGGTCAGAGCAATCAGCCCCAGCATTTT. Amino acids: CASSEGGQSNQPQHF.